One T cell receptor beta chain is described in this entry. PCR amplification relied on 60 Vbeta primers (plus 13 Jbeta primers). Profiled with immunoSEQ multiplex PCR; TCRdb holds only in-frame clones, not every one. The table lists more than 140,000 clones, roughly 78% of them singletons. This specimen belongs to a study of cytomegalovirus exposure and HLA in healthy donors. Background on the study: Membership in the Caucasian-associated ancestry cluster was found for 81% of about 430 genotyped donors.

Germline CDR1 reads MNHNS; CDR2 reads SASEGT. V lost 1 base and J 2 bases, leaving 6 bases between the germline ends. There are 14 residues in the CDR3. This TCR came from a man aged 18-30 years in good health and CMV-seropositive. The J gene is TRBJ1-5, the V gene TRBV6-1; D is undetermined. Sequenced material: PBMCs. The CDR3 DNA reads as TGTGCCAGCAGTGAAGGCGGGGGCAATCAGCCCCAGCATTTT. Its translation: CASSEGGGNQPQHF.